This T cell receptor (beta chain) was sequenced in a study of control samples from healthy donors and cancer patients. TCRdb's copy holds only in-frame clones and misses some; the assay was immunoSEQ multiplex PCR. The data contain under 85,000 clones, about 79% of them singletons. Germline CDR1 and CDR2: MNHEY and SMNVEV (reference sequence). The CDR3 runs 13 residues. Trimming shortened V by 3 bases and J by 3 bases, and 8 bases separated the two germline ends. This chain links TRBV27 with TRBJ1-2; a possible D gene is TRBD1 (5 bases). The sequence came from a man in his 60s with head and neck cancer. Sequencing was done on a sample of PBMCs. The CDR3 DNA follows: TGTGCCAGCAGTTTTCAGGGCCACTATGGCTACACCTTC. It is translated as CASSFQGHYGYTF.